One sample yielded the 29 T cell receptor beta chains listed below, sequenced in a study of patients and donors after allogeneic stem cell transplantation. TCRdb ran MiXCR on the RT-PCR reads and lists one entry per CDR3 protein. The repertoire consists of about 74,000 distinct CDR3 sequences, with around 27% occurring once and the leading ten covering around 27%. What was sequenced was blood, either unsorted or a sorted T cell fraction (not recorded which). These receptors all stem from a human donor who was either an allogeneic HSCT recipient or a stem cell or donor lymphocyte infusion donor (not recorded which). It is not recorded whose cells these are; they may come from a transplant donor.

This chain connects TRBV4-3 to TRBJ2-1; 7 positions match TRBD1. Germline CDR1 LGHNA, CDR2 YSLEER. Trimming removed 0 bases from V and 3 bases from J; junction bases left unmatched: 2. The CDR3 totals 15 residues. CDR3 nucleotides: TGCGCCAGCAGCCAAGATGACAGGGTCTACAATGAGCAGTTCTTC. It encodes CASSQDDRVYNEQFF.

The chain is built from TRBV11-3 and TRBJ1-1; D remains ambiguous. The CDR3 loop spans 15 amino acids. V shed 0 bases and J shed 1 base, with 9 bases lying between them. Germline lookup yields CDR1 SGHNT and CDR2 YENEEA. The CDR3: CASSLEGLENTEAFF. Written as DNA, the CDR3 is TGTGCCAGCAGCTTAGAAGGGTTAGAGAACACTGAAGCTTTCTTT.

This clonotype was seen only once. The gene calls are TRBV10-3 and TRBJ2-7; 8 bases match TRBD2. V lost 8 bases and J lost 0; bases outside the gene matches: 9. This CDR3 comprises 15 residues. The germline V gene encodes CDR1 ENHRY and CDR2 SYGVKD. In DNA form, the CDR3 reads TGTGCCATCTCCAGCGGGGGCCCTAGCTCCTACGAGCAGTACTTC. This encodes CAISSGGPSSYEQYF.

This clonotype was seen a few times. V and J are TRBV7-2 and TRBJ2-4; D possibly corresponds to TRBD1 (5 bases). Looked up from germline, CDR1 is SGHTA and CDR2 is FQGNSA. V dropped 5 bases and J dropped 4 bases, with 18 bases sitting between them. This CDR3 has 16 amino acids. The CDR3 DNA reads TGTGCCAGCAGCACCCAAGGACATCGGTTAAAAAACATTCAGTACTTC. Translated: CASSTQGHRLKNIQYF.

CDR3 region: CATSKGQFDSPLHF. For the CDR3, the DNA is TGTGCCACCAGTAAGGGACAGTTCGATTCACCCCTCCACTTT. The chain uses TRBV15 and TRBJ1-6; TRBD1 matches 7 bases. This CDR3 spans 14 amino acids. Germline assignment: CDR1 LNHNV and CDR2 YYDKDF (reference sequence). With 6 bases clipped from V and 8 bases from J, the junction kept 7 bases outside the gene matches.

The J gene is TRBJ2-3, the V gene TRBV27, with 9 bases fitting TRBD2. The CDR3 totals 16 residues. Germline V gives CDR1 MNHEY, CDR2 SMNVEV (reference sequence). V shed 3 bases, J shed 2 bases, and the junction held 6 bases outside the gene matches. The CDR3 DNA reads as TGTGCCAGCAGTTTGCTGACTAGCGGTTTCACAGATACGCAGTATTTT. As protein: CASSLLTSGFTDTQYF.

The chain joins TRBV6-5 to TRBJ2-5, with 7 positions matching TRBD1. V shed 0 bases, J shed 5 bases, and the junction held 6 bases outside the gene matches. The germline gives CDR1 MNHEY, CDR2 SVGAGI. The CDR3 spans 15 residues. The CDR3 bases are TGTGCCAGCAGTTACTCAGGGGGCCTTTGGGAGACCCAGTACTTC. Its protein is CASSYSGGLWETQYF.

This clonotype was detected only a few times. The gene calls are TRBV20-1 and TRBJ1-2, with D perhaps TRBD1 (5 bases). CDR3 size: 12 residues. The V end lost 5 bases, the J end lost 7 bases, and 14 bases lay between the germline ends. CDR1 and CDR2 (germline): DFQATT, SNEGSKA (reference sequence). This CDR3 is CSAGAWISGYTF. In nucleotides, the CDR3 is TGCAGTGCTGGGGCCTGGATATCTGGCTACACCTTC.

This clonotype was seen many times. The rearrangement joins TRBV24-1 to TRBJ1-5; 8 bases line up with TRBD1. The CDR3 is 15 amino acids. Germline lookup yields CDR1 KGHDR and CDR2 SFDVKD. The junction had 4 bases not matched to a gene; V was cut back by 6 bases and J by 1 base. The chain's CDR3 is CATSHGQGSNQPQHF. The CDR3 DNA reads as TGTGCCACCAGTCATGGACAGGGAAGCAATCAGCCCCAGCATTTT.

This clonotype was observed a handful of times. The chain employs TRBV27 and TRBJ2-2; TRBD1 is a possible D gene (5 bases). V lost 5 bases, J lost 5 bases, and 15 bases lay in between. This CDR3 has 15 residues. Germline CDR1 and CDR2: MNHEY and SMNVEV (reference sequence). Here the CDR3 reads CASSPRALSTGELFF. CDR3 in DNA: TGTGCCAGCAGTCCCAGGGCCCTCTCAACCGGGGAGCTGTTTTTT.

The genes are TRBV5-1 and TRBJ1-2; weak D call: TRBD1 (6 bases). The CDR3 is 14 amino acids. Germline CDR1 and CDR2: SGHRS and YFSETQ. Trimming shortened V by 0 bases and J by 8 bases, and 14 bases separated the two germline ends. The CDR3 loop reads CASSLGQGTEGYTF. CDR3 coding DNA: TGCGCCAGCAGCTTGGGCCAGGGGACCGAGGGCTACACCTTC.

This clonotype was counted between two and nine times. The chain employs TRBV5-1 and TRBJ2-5; no firm D call. Germline V lookup: CDR1 SGHRS, CDR2 YFSETQ. The CDR3 has 12 amino acids. Between the trimmed V and J ends, which lost 3 bases and 1 base, there was a span of 4 bases. CDR3: CASSSSQETQYF. The CDR3 bases are TGCGCCAGCAGCTCCTCCCAAGAGACCCAGTACTTC. Full variable domain (outside the CDR3, taken from reference TRBV5-1 and TRBJ2-5): KAGVTQTPRYLIKTRGQQVTLSCSPISGHRSVSWYQQTPGQGLQFLFEYFSETQRNKGNFPGRFSGRQFSNSRSEMNVSTLELGDSALYLCASSSSQETQYFGPGTRLLVL.

This clonotype was detected a few times. The gene calls are TRBV24-1 and TRBJ1-4; D is perhaps TRBD1 (5 bases). V was clipped by 3 bases and J by 7 bases, with 14 bases between them. This CDR3 is 15 amino acids long. CDR1 and CDR2 from the germline V gene are KGHDR and SFDVKD. The CDR3 region is CATSDPLLDSEKLFF. CDR3 nucleotides: TGTGCCACCAGTGATCCGTTGTTAGACAGTGAAAAACTGTTTTTT.

This clonotype came up a few times. This chain links TRBV5-1 with TRBJ2-7, with D tentatively TRBD2 (6 bases). Trimming shortened V by 5 bases and J by 4 bases, and 13 bases separated the two germline ends. This CDR3 has 13 amino acids. CDR1 and CDR2 (germline): SGHRS, YFSETQ. The CDR3 sequence is CASRPGTPYEQYF. The CDR3 DNA sequence: TGCGCCAGCAGACCCGGGACTCCATACGAGCAGTACTTC.

This clonotype was counted between two and nine times. The chain is built from TRBV7-2 and TRBJ2-1; no firm D call. Germline loops: CDR1 SGHTA, CDR2 FQGNSA. V dropped 1 base and J dropped 9 bases, with 7 bases sitting between them. The CDR3 loop spans 12 amino acids. CDR3 sequence reads: CASSLVSREQFF. Written as DNA, the CDR3 is TGTGCCAGCAGCTTAGTTTCTCGTGAGCAGTTCTTC.

The V and J genes are TRBV5-1 and TRBJ2-5; 8 bases agree with TRBD2. The germline V gene has CDR1 SGHRS and CDR2 YFSETQ. J gave up 2 bases and V 6 bases, and 9 bases lay outside the gene matches. The CDR3 has 15 amino acids. The CDR3 reads CASTKRGGDQETQYF. CDR3 nucleotide sequence: TGCGCCAGCACGAAACGGGGGGGTGATCAAGAGACCCAGTACTTC.

The chain links TRBV29-1 to TRBJ1-1; D is unclear. Trimming took off 6 bases at V and 0 bases at J, with 11 bases between the two ends. There are 13 residues in the CDR3. Germline V CDR1 and CDR2: SQVTM, ANQGSEA. DNA for the CDR3: TGCAGCGTCGCCACATTGTTGAACACTGAAGCTTTCTTT. Protein: CSVATLLNTEAFF.

The gene calls are TRBV28 and TRBJ2-7, with unresolved D. CDR1 is MDHEN, CDR2 SYDVKM, per germline. Trimming took 6 bases from V and 5 from J, leaving 14 bases between them. The CDR3 is 13 amino acids. The CDR3 here is CASSYPPVHEQYF. CDR3 coding DNA: TGTGCCAGCAGCTACCCCCCCGTACACGAGCAGTACTTC. The full variable domain, in which reference TRBV28 and TRBJ2-7 provide the parts outside the CDR3, is DVKVTQSSRYLVKRTGEKVFLECVQDMDHENMFWYRQDPGLGLRLIYFSYDVKMKEKGDIPEGYSVSREKKERFSLILESASTNQTSMYLCASSYPPVHEQYFGPGTRLTVT.

This clonotype was counted between two and nine times. The J gene is TRBJ1-1, the V gene TRBV20-1, with D unresolved. V was pared by 0 bases and J by 4 bases, with 12 bases between. CDR1 and CDR2 (germline): DFQATT, SNEGSKA (reference sequence). The CDR3 is made up of 14 amino acids. The chain's CDR3 is CSARDLVAVTEAFF. CDR3 sequence (DNA): TGCAGTGCTAGAGATCTGGTGGCAGTCACTGAAGCTTTCTTT.

The V and J genes are TRBV4-3 and TRBJ2-3; D is unresolved. This CDR3 spans 14 amino acids. Germline V lookup: CDR1 LGHNA, CDR2 YSLEER. The V gene lost 0 bases and the J gene lost 7 bases, with 11 bases spanning the gap. The CDR3 loop reads CASSQETWSNTQYF. Here the CDR3 DNA reads TGCGCCAGCAGCCAAGAAACCTGGTCAAATACGCAGTATTTT.

The chain recombines TRBV12-3 or TRBV12-4 with TRBJ1-1, with TRBD1 matching 7 bases. Trimming took 6 bases from V and 4 from J; bases not matched to a gene: 5. The CDR3 is 13 amino acids. As DNA, the CDR3 is TGTGCCAGCAGGATACAGGGGATCACTGAAGCTTTCTTT. Protein sequence: CASRIQGITEAFF.

This clonotype has more than one count but fewer than ten. The CDR3 DNA reads TGTGCCAGCAGTTTAGAGAGATACAGGGCCCCCAATCAGCCCCAGCATTTT. Translation: CASSLERYRAPNQPQHF. The chain links TRBV12-3 or TRBV12-4 to TRBJ1-5; D might be TRBD1 (6 bases). The V end lost 1 base, the J end lost 3 bases, and 16 bases lay between the germline ends. This CDR3 contains 17 residues.

V and J are TRBV10-3 and TRBJ2-7, with TRBD1 matching 8 bases. Germline-derived CDR1 and CDR2 are ENHRY and SYGVKD. The V gene end was trimmed by 6 bases and the J gene end by 0 bases; junction bases not matched to a gene: 4. There are 14 residues in the CDR3. In nucleotides, the CDR3 is TGTGCCATCAGGGTGACAGGGGTCTCCTACGAGCAGTACTTC. The encoded protein is CAIRVTGVSYEQYF.

This clonotype turned up a few times. V usage is TRBV5-4 and J usage is TRBJ1-1; 8 bases agree with TRBD1. This CDR3 contains 14 residues. Germline trimming cut 4 bases from V and 4 bases from J; bases unmatched to any gene: 6. Germline loops: CDR1 SGHNT, CDR2 YYREEE (reference sequence). Written as DNA, the CDR3 is TGTGCCAGCAGCCCTGGACAGGGTCTCACTGAAGCTTTCTTT. It yields the protein CASSPGQGLTEAFF.

This clonotype was seen more than once but under ten times. The chain recombines TRBV30 with TRBJ1-1, with 7 positions matching TRBD1. Trimming removed 4 bases from V and 5 bases from J; junction bases left unmatched: 13. Germline V CDR1 and CDR2: GTSNPN, SVGIG (reference sequence). The CDR3 loop spans 15 amino acids. The chain's CDR3 is CAWTRGTVVLTEAFF. As DNA, the CDR3 is TGTGCCTGGACCCGCGGGACAGTTGTTCTGACTGAAGCTTTCTTT.

This clonotype was counted only a few times. J is TRBJ1-1 and V is TRBV11-2; D not resolved. Trimming took 0 bases from V and 1 from J, leaving 6 bases between them. The CDR3 has 14 amino acids. From germline, CDR1 is SGHAT and CDR2 FQNNGV. CDR3 amino acids: CASSLDTGNTEAFF. Written as DNA, the CDR3 is TGTGCCAGCAGCTTAGATACGGGGAACACTGAAGCTTTCTTT.

This clonotype showed up just a few times. CDR3 sequence reads: CASSPSGGVNNEQFF. The CDR3 region has the DNA TGTGCCAGCAGCCCAAGCGGGGGGGTAAACAATGAGCAGTTCTTC. The chain couples TRBV7-9 to TRBJ2-1; TRBD2 agrees at 10 bases. The CDR3 length is 15 residues. CDR1 and CDR2 from the germline V gene are SEHNR and FQNEAQ (reference sequence). Trimming took 5 bases from V and 5 from J; bases not matched to a gene: 6.

This clonotype turned up a few times. The CDR3 here is CATSRTGAQPQHF. For the CDR3, the DNA is TGTGCCACCAGCAGGACAGGGGCTCAGCCCCAGCATTTT. This chain joins TRBV15 and TRBJ1-5, with 8 bases identical to TRBD1. This CDR3 comprises 13 residues. V lost 3 bases to trimming and J lost 6 bases; unmatched junction nucleotides: 1. Germline CDR1 reads LNHNV; CDR2 reads YYDKDF (reference sequence).

V and J are TRBV12-3 or TRBV12-4 and TRBJ1-5; 8 nucleotides line up with TRBD1. CDR3 length: 15 amino acids. Unmatched junction bases numbered 9, after V lost 6 bases and J lost 5 bases. This CDR3 is CASRGGQESYQPQHF. The CDR3 nucleotides are TGTGCCAGCAGAGGGGGACAGGAATCCTATCAGCCCCAGCATTTT.